These 27 T cell receptor beta chains came from one sample sequenced in a study of read filtering for tumor transcriptome and immune sequencing. This library used approximately 0.4 ug RNA and molecular barcoded adaptors spanning alpha/delta and beta/gamma chains. TCRdb recomputed calls from the reads with MiXCR, one row per CDR3 protein. The data show over 90,000 distinct CDR3 sequences, roughly 21% seen once. Sequencing was carried out using a population of CD138-negative cells sorted from bone marrow. All receptors come from a donor at least 40 years old with multiple myeloma.

This clonotype has ten or more counts. The chain is built from TRBV19 and TRBJ2-3; weak D call: TRBD2 (6 bases). CDR1 and CDR2 from the germline V gene are LNHDA and SQIVND (reference sequence). V was clipped by 10 bases and J by 8 bases, with 22 bases between them. The CDR3 runs 14 residues. This CDR3 is CATSPTSVFSTQYF. The CDR3 coding sequence is TGTGCCACCAGCCCGACTAGTGTATTTTCTACGCAGTATTTT.

CDR3 nucleotides: TGCGCCAGCAGCGGACGGACAGGGGCGAGCGACAATGAGCAGTTCTTC. This sequence encodes CASSGRTGASDNEQFF. The V gene is TRBV5-1, the J gene TRBJ2-1; 9 bases are a match to TRBD1. CDR3 length: 16 amino acids. The V gene end was trimmed by 4 bases and the J gene end by 5 bases; junction bases not matched to a gene: 10. From germline, CDR1 is SGHRS and CDR2 YFSETQ.

This clonotype was recorded many times. The chain combines TRBV5-5 with TRBJ2-7; D might be TRBD2 (6 bases). The CDR3 sequence is 14 residues long. Germline lookup yields CDR1 SGHKS and CDR2 YYEKEE (reference sequence). V lost 4 bases, J lost 4 bases, and 15 bases lay in between. This CDR3 is CASSIAWGGYEQYF. Written as DNA, the CDR3 is TGTGCCAGCAGCATCGCATGGGGAGGTTACGAGCAGTACTTC.

This clonotype was counted many times. V and J are TRBV6-1 and TRBJ1-1, with D tentatively TRBD1 (6 bases). Germline V gene sequence: CDR1 MNHNS, CDR2 SASEGT. The CDR3 has 13 amino acids. Trimming removed 8 bases from V and 4 bases from J, with 14 bases in between. As DNA, the CDR3 is TGTGCCAGCCAGGGGAAGGGATCCACTGAAGCTTTCTTT. It specifies CASQGKGSTEAFF.

In regard to this clonotype: A read error is possible here, since a much larger clone lies one base away. The chain combines TRBV5-1 with TRBJ2-5, with D maybe TRBD2 (5 bases). The CDR3 loop spans 13 amino acids. From germline, CDR1 is SGHRS and CDR2 YFSETQ. The CDR3, as DNA: TGCGCCAGCAGCCCGAGGGTCCGTGAGACCCGGTACTTC. This sequence encodes CASSPRVRETRYF.

A word on this clonotype: A much larger clone is a single base away; this may be a read error. The CDR3: CASTYSGGQPQHF. The CDR3 bases are TGTGCCAGCACTTACTCGGGAGGGCAGCCCCAGCATTTT. V gene TRBV6-5 combines with J gene TRBJ1-5; D gene ambiguous. The CDR3 is made up of 13 amino acids. The V gene's germline CDR1 is MNHEY and CDR2 SVGAGI.

Regarding this clonotype: This sequence may be a read error, since a much larger clone differs from it by one base. The rearrangement joins TRBV13 to TRBJ1-1; D is perhaps TRBD1 (5 bases). This CDR3 is built from 14 residues. Germline V gene sequence: CDR1 PRHDT, CDR2 FYEKMQ (reference sequence). The CDR3 is CASSLLDKNSEAFF. The CDR3 DNA sequence: TGTGCCAGCAGCTTATTGGACAAGAACTCTGAAGCTTTCTTT.

This clonotype came up many times. This chain joins TRBV9 and TRBJ2-5; tentatively, D is TRBD1 (6 bases). V lost 0 bases and J lost 5, with 11 bases in between. The germline V gene has CDR1 SGDLS and CDR2 YYNGEE. The CDR3 sequence is 14 residues long. CDR3 sequence: CASSVEGQPETQYF. DNA for the CDR3: TGTGCCAGCAGCGTAGAAGGACAGCCGGAGACCCAGTACTTC. Supplemented by reference TRBV9 and TRBJ2-5, the full variable domain reads DSGVTQTPKHLITATGQRVTLRCSPRSGDLSVYWYQQSLDQGLQFLIQYYNGEERAKGNILERFSAQQFPDLHSELNLSSLELGDSALYFCASSVEGQPETQYFGPGTRLLVL.

This clonotype was detected many times. V is TRBV19 and J is TRBJ2-1, with a possible D match to TRBD1 (7 bases). Germline V lookup: CDR1 LNHDA, CDR2 SQIVND (reference sequence). This CDR3 comprises 16 residues. V dropped 0 bases and J dropped 3 bases, with 12 bases sitting between them. The CDR3 nucleotides are TGTGCCAGTAGTATAGACCAGGGGGGAGGCTACAATGAGCAGTTCTTC. This sequence encodes CASSIDQGGGYNEQFF.

This clonotype was observed many times. V and J are TRBV28 and TRBJ2-3; TRBD2 matches 11 bases. Germline values: CDR1 MDHEN, CDR2 SYDVKM. V lost 5 bases, J lost 0 bases, and 10 bases stayed unmatched. The CDR3 totals 18 residues. The CDR3 DNA follows: TGTGCCAGCAGTAAAGGGCTAGCGGGGGGCGCAAGCACAGATACGCAGTATTTT. Its protein is CASSKGLAGGASTDTQYF.

Note on this clonotype: This may be a read error: a much more frequent sequence differs by one nucleotide. The V gene is TRBV7-3, the J gene TRBJ1-1, with 7 nucleotides matching TRBD1. Germline V gene lookup returns CDR1 SGHTA and CDR2 FQGTGA. The CDR3 has 13 amino acids. The CDR3 loop is CACSLSDRAEAFF. The CDR3 nucleotides are TGTGCCTGCAGCCTATCCGACAGGGCCGAAGCTTTCTTT.

The sample holds many counts of this clonotype. The chain recombines TRBV28 with TRBJ1-1; 7 bases line up with TRBD1. Germline assignment: CDR1 MDHEN and CDR2 SYDVKM. This CDR3 is built from 14 residues. Germline trimming cut 5 bases from V and 8 bases from J; bases unmatched to any gene: 11. The CDR3 reads CASSPSWYRGEAFF. CDR3 nucleotides: TGTGCCAGCAGTCCCAGCTGGTACAGGGGAGAAGCTTTCTTT. Drawing the rest from reference TRBV28 and TRBJ1-1, the complete variable domain is DVKVTQSSRYLVKRTGEKVFLECVQDMDHENMFWYRQDPGLGLRLIYFSYDVKMKEKGDIPEGYSVSREKKERFSLILESASTNQTSMYLCASSPSWYRGEAFFGQGTRLTVV.

The sample holds many counts of this clonotype. The chain links TRBV5-1 to TRBJ1-1; no definite D call. Trimming pared 7 bases from V and 2 bases from J, leaving 18 bases between. This CDR3 comprises 15 residues. Germline loops: CDR1 SGHRS, CDR2 YFSETQ. The CDR3 spells CASGRGGYGNTEAFF. The CDR3, as DNA: TGCGCCAGCGGGCGAGGAGGATACGGAAACACTGAAGCTTTCTTT. Looking up the rest from reference TRBV5-1 and TRBJ1-1 gives the full variable domain: KAGVTQTPRYLIKTRGQQVTLSCSPISGHRSVSWYQQTPGQGLQFLFEYFSETQRNKGNFPGRFSGRQFSNSRSEMNVSTLELGDSALYLCASGRGGYGNTEAFFGQGTRLTVV.

This clonotype showed up many times. The V and J genes are TRBV29-1 and TRBJ2-7, with D possibly TRBD2 on 7 matching bases. The CDR3 loop spans 13 amino acids. Trimming removed 6 bases from V and 1 base from J, with 13 bases in between. Per the germline V gene, CDR1 is SQVTM and CDR2 is ANQGSEA. This CDR3 is CSVGGAESYEQYF. For the CDR3, the DNA is TGCAGCGTGGGGGGGGCCGAGTCCTACGAGCAGTACTTC.

This clonotype has a count of ten or more. The V gene is TRBV6-6, the J gene TRBJ2-7, with D possibly being TRBD2 (7 bases). The V gene lost 6 bases and the J gene lost 2 bases, with 17 bases spanning the gap. The germline V gene encodes CDR1 MNHNY and CDR2 SVGAGI (reference sequence). This CDR3 contains 15 residues. The CDR3 is CASREEGGGTYEQYF. Written as DNA, the CDR3 is TGTGCCAGCAGAGAAGAGGGGGGGGGGACCTACGAGCAGTACTTC.

This clonotype showed up just a few times. The chain joins TRBV7-9 to TRBJ2-7, with 10 bases identical to TRBD1. This CDR3 comprises 15 residues. CDR1 and CDR2 from the germline V gene are SEHNR and FQNEAQ (reference sequence). Trimming removed 5 bases from V and 3 bases from J; junction bases left unmatched: 7. The CDR3 is CASSPTGGRSYEQYF. The CDR3 DNA is TGTGCCAGCAGCCCGACAGGGGGCCGTAGCTACGAGCAGTACTTC.

There are many counts of this clonotype. The V call is TRBV7-9, the J call TRBJ2-3; possibly TRBD2 for D (6 bases). The CDR3 has 15 residues. Trimming pared 2 bases from V and 0 bases from J, leaving 9 bases between. From germline, CDR1 is SEHNR and CDR2 FQNEAQ (reference sequence). CDR3 DNA sequence: TGTGCCAGCAGCTTAAACCGGGGGAGCACAGATACGCAGTATTTT. Its translation: CASSLNRGSTDTQYF.

This clonotype was counted ten times or more. The chain is built from TRBV11-2 and TRBJ1-6, with D unclear. CDR3 size: 14 residues. Germline V gives CDR1 SGHAT, CDR2 FQNNGV. V lost 1 base to trimming and J lost 7 bases, with 8 bases between them. CDR3 sequence (DNA): TGTGCCAGCAGCTTAGTCTTGACCAATTCACCCCTCCACTTT. Translation gives CASSLVLTNSPLHF.

As concerns this clonotype: The CDR3 does not end in the conserved phenylalanine or tryptophan, so this is likely a read error. The chain uses TRBV28 and TRBJ2-3, with D possibly being TRBD1 or TRBD2 (6 bases each). V was trimmed by 0 bases and J by 2 bases, leaving 15 bases between them. This CDR3 spans 17 amino acids. Germline V gives CDR1 MDHEN, CDR2 SYDVKM. The CDR3 loop is CASSLWNGGRFTDTQYS. The CDR3 DNA is TGTGCCAGCAGTTTATGGAACGGGGGCCGATTCACAGATACGCAGTATTCT.

This clonotype was detected ten times or more. This chain connects TRBV29-1 to TRBJ2-3, with 13 nucleotides matching TRBD2. Germline V gene sequence: CDR1 SQVTM, CDR2 ANQGSEA. V shed 7 bases and J 6 bases; nucleotides not matched to a gene: 7. The CDR3 consists of 14 residues. The CDR3 DNA is TGCAGCGCCTCGACTAGCGGGGGGCAGGATACGCAGTATTTT. It codes for CSASTSGGQDTQYF.

Many counts were recorded for this clonotype. The chain recombines TRBV7-9 with TRBJ2-1; 12 nucleotides match TRBD2. CDR1 SEHNR and CDR2 FQNEAQ come from the germline V gene (reference sequence). This CDR3 has 16 amino acids. V was clipped by 1 base and J by 10 bases; unmatched bases: 8. The CDR3 DNA sequence: TGTGCCAGCAGCTTAGTGGCTAGCGGGGGGGCTCGGGAGCAGTTCTTC. This translates into CASSLVASGGAREQFF. The full variable domain, its missing parts supplied by reference TRBV7-9 and TRBJ2-1, is DTGVSQNPRHKITKRGQNVTFRCDPISEHNRLYWYRQTLGQGPEFLTYFQNEAQLEKSRLLSDRFSAERPKGSFSTLEIQRTEQGDSAMYLCASSLVASGGAREQFFGPGTRLTVL.

This clonotype was recorded at least ten times. The chain combines TRBV27 with TRBJ1-2; 10 bases align to TRBD1. CDR1 and CDR2 (germline): MNHEY, SMNVEV (reference sequence). V lost 9 bases, J lost 8 bases, and 6 bases stayed unmatched. The CDR3 consists of 12 residues. CDR3 DNA: TGTGCCAGTCTGGGACAGGGGAGCGGCTACACCTTC. Translation gives CASLGQGSGYTF.

Many counts were recorded for this clonotype. The rearrangement joins TRBV7-9 to TRBJ2-3; D is ambiguous. Trimming cost V 1 base and J 8 bases, with 1 base left between them. The CDR3 extends over 10 amino acids. CDR1 and CDR2 from the germline V gene are SEHNR and FQNEAQ (reference sequence). CDR3 amino acids: CASSLGTQYF. CDR3 nucleotide sequence: TGTGCCAGCAGCTTAGGTACGCAGTATTTT.

This clonotype has at least ten counts. The chain is built from TRBV11-2 and TRBJ2-7, with D uncertain. This CDR3 has 12 residues. Germline V gene lookup returns CDR1 SGHAT and CDR2 FQNNGV. V was clipped by 5 bases and J by 8 bases, with 13 bases between them. In DNA, the CDR3 is TGTGCCAGCAGCCCCCTCCAGGTGAAGCAGTACTTC. This translates into CASSPLQVKQYF.

In the case of this clonotype: A far larger clone differs by one base, so this is likely a read error. The chain couples TRBV12-3 or TRBV12-4 to TRBJ1-6; D perhaps matches TRBD1 (6 bases). CDR3 length equals 13 residues. The CDR3 reads CAISFQGNSPLHF. The CDR3 bases are TGTGCCATCAGTTTTCAGGGGAATTCACCCCTCCACTTT.

This clonotype was seen ten or more times. A read error may account for a junction end that differs from germline. V gene TRBV29-1 combines with J gene TRBJ2-1; D remains unclear. The germline V gene has CDR1 SQVTM and CDR2 ANQGSEA. This CDR3 is built from 13 residues. The CDR3: CSVNDKSSNEQFF. Written as DNA, the CDR3 is TGCAGCGTTAACGACAAGTCCTCCAATGAGCAGTTCTTC.

Ten or more counts support this clonotype. The rearrangement joins TRBV29-1 to TRBJ1-1, with 11 bases identical to TRBD1. CDR1 SQVTM and CDR2 ANQGSEA come from the germline V gene. J was trimmed by 4 bases and V by 3 bases; bases with no gene match: 4. CDR3 length: 14 amino acids. The CDR3 loop is CSVEGQGGTTEAFF. The CDR3 nucleotides are TGCAGCGTTGAGGGACAGGGGGGGACCACTGAAGCTTTCTTT.